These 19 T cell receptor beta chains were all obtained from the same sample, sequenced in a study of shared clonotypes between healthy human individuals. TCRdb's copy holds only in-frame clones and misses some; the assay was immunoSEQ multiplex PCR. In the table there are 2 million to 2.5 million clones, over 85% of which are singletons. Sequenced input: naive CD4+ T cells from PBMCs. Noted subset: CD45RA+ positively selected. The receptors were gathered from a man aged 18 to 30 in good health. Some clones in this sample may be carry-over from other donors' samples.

CDR3 region: CASSPTGAVNEKLFF. For the CDR3, the DNA is TGCGCCAGCAGCCCTACAGGGGCCGTTAATGAAAAACTGTTTTTT. V and J are TRBV5-1 and TRBJ1-4; 7 bases line up with TRBD1. This CDR3 is 15 amino acids long. Germline CDR1 and CDR2: SGHRS and YFSETQ. The trim removed 4 bases at V and 4 bases at J, leaving 7 bases unmatched.

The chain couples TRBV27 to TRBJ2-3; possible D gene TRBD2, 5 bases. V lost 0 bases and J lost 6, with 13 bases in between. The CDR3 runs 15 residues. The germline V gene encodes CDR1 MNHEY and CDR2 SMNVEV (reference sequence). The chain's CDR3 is CASSLSSLAGDTQYF. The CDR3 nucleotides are TGTGCCAGCAGTTTATCTAGTCTAGCAGGCGATACGCAGTATTTT.

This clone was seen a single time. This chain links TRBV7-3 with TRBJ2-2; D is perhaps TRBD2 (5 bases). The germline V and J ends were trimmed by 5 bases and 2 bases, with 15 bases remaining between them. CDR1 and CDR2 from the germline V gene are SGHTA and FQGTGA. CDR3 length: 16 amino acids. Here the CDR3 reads CASSPGGRSNTGELFF. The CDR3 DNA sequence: TGTGCCAGCAGCCCCGGCGGGCGGTCAAACACCGGGGAGCTGTTTTTT.

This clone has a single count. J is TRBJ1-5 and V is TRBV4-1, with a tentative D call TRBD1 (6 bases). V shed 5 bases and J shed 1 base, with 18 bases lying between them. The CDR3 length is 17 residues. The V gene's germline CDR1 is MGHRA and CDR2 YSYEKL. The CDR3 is CASSGGNRALSNQPQHF. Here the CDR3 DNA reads TGCGCCAGCAGCGGAGGCAACAGGGCCCTGAGCAATCAGCCCCAGCATTTT.

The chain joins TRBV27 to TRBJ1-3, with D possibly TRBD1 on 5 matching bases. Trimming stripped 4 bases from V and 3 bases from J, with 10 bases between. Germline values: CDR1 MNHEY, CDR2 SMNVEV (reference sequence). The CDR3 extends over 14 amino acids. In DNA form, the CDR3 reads TGTGCCAGCAGTTCGGGACGTCTTGGAAACACCATATATTTT. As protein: CASSSGRLGNTIYF.

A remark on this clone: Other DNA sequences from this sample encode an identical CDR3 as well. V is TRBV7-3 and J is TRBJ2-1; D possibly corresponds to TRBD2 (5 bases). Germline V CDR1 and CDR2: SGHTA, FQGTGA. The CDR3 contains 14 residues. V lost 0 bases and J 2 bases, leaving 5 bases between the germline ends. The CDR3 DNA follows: TGTGCCAGCAGCTTAACCGGGACCTACAATGAGCAGTTCTTC. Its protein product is CASSLTGTYNEQFF.

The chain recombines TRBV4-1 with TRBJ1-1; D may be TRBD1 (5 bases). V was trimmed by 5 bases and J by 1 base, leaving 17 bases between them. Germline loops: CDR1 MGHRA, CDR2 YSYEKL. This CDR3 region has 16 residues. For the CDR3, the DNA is TGCGCCAGCAGCACGCCCTCCGGGACCGGGAACACTGAAGCTTTCTTT. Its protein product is CASSTPSGTGNTEAFF.

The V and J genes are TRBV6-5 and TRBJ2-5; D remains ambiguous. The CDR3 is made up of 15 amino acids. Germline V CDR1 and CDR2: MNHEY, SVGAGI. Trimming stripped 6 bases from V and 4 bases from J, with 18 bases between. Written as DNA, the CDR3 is TGTGCCAGCAGACCCGAGCCTTTGGGTCGAGAGACCCAGTACTTC. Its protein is CASRPEPLGRETQYF.

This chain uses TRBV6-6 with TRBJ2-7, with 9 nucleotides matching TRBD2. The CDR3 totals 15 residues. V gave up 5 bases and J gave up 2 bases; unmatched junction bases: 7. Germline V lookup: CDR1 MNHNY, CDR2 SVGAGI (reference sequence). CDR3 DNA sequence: TGTGCCAGCAGTACCCAGACTAGCGGAACCTACGAGCAGTACTTC. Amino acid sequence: CASSTQTSGTYEQYF.

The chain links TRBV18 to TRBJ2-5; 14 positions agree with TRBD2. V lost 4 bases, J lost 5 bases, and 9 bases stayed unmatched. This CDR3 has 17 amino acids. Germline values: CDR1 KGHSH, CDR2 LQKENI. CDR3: CASSLYGLAGGSETQYF. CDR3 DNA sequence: TGTGCCAGCTCACTCTACGGACTAGCGGGAGGAAGTGAGACCCAGTACTTC.

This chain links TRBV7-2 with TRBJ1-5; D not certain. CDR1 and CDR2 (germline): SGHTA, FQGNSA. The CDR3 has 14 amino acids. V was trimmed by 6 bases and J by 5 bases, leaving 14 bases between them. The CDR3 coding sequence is TGTGCCAGCAGACGAAATCTTGGAGATCAGCCCCAGCATTTT. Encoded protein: CASRRNLGDQPQHF. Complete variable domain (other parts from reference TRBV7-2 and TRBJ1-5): GAGVSQSPSNKVTEKGKDVELRCDPISGHTALYWYRQSLGQGLEFLIYFQGNSAPDKSGLPSDRFSAERTGGSVSTLTIQRTQQEDSAVYLCASRRNLGDQPQHFGDGTRLSIL.

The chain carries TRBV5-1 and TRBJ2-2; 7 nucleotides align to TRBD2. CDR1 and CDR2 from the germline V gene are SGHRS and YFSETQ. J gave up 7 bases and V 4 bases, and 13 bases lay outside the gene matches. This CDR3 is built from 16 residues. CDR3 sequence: CASSGGLGSRDGELFF. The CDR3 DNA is TGCGCCAGCAGCGGAGGACTAGGCTCTCGTGACGGGGAGCTGTTTTTT. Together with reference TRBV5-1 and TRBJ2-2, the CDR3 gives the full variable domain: KAGVTQTPRYLIKTRGQQVTLSCSPISGHRSVSWYQQTPGQGLQFLFEYFSETQRNKGNFPGRFSGRQFSNSRSEMNVSTLELGDSALYLCASSGGLGSRDGELFFGEGSRLTVL.

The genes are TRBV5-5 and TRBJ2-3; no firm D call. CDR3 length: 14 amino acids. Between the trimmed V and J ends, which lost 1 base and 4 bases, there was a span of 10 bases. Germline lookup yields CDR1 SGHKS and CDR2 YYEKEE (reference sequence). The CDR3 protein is CASSLYLTPDTQYF. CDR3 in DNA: TGTGCCAGCAGCTTGTACCTAACCCCAGATACGCAGTATTTT.

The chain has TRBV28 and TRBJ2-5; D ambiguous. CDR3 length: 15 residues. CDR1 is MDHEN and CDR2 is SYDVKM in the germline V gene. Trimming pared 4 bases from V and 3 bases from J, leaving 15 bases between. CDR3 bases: TGTGCCAGCAGTTCCTCAGGAGCTCGGAAAGAGACCCAGTACTTC. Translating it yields CASSSSGARKETQYF.

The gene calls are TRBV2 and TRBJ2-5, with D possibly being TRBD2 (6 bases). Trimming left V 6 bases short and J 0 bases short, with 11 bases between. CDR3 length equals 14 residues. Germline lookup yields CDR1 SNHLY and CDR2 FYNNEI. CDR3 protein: CASRGWGDQETQYF. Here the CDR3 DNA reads TGTGCCAGCAGGGGCTGGGGGGACCAAGAGACCCAGTACTTC.

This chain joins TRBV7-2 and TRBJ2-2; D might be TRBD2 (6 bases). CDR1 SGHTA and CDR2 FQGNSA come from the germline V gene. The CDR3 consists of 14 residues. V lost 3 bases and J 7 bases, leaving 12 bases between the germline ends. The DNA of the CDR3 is TGTGCCAGCAGCTTGAGCGGGTACTACGGGGAGCTGTTTTTT. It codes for CASSLSGYYGELFF.

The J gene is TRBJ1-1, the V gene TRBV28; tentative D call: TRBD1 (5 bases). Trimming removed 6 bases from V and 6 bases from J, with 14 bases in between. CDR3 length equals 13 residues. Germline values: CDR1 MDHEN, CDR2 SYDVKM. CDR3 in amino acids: CASSLGVGSEAFF. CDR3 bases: TGTGCCAGCAGCCTAGGGGTAGGGTCTGAAGCTTTCTTT.

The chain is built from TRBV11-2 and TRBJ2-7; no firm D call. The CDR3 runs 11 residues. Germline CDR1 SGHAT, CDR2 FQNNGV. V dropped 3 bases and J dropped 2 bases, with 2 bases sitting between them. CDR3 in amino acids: CASSFPYEQYF. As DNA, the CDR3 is TGTGCCAGCAGCTTTCCCTACGAGCAGTACTTC.

The CDR3 DNA reads TGTGCCAGCAGCCGGAGGTCAGAGGATCAGCCCCAGCATTTT. It codes for CASSRRSEDQPQHF. This sequence joins TRBV7-8 and TRBJ1-5; D is unresolved. This CDR3 is built from 14 residues. Trimming shortened V by 5 bases and J by 5 bases, and 13 bases separated the two germline ends. In germline, CDR1 is SGHVS, CDR2 FQNEAQ.